This T cell receptor (beta chain) is drawn from a study of cytomegalovirus exposure and HLA in healthy donors. Study-level results: Reportedly, cytomegalovirus status was diagnosed with high sensitivity and specificity. Investigators reported 150 to 200 TCR beta chains as tied to cytomegalovirus.

This table comes from immunoSEQ multiplex PCR, and its TCRdb copy is limited to in-frame clones, with some not included. Here the sample spans fewer than 150,000 clones, about 86% being singletons. Germline lookup yields CDR1 SGHRS and CDR2 YFSETQ. The V end was cut by 5 bases, the J end by 3 bases, with 17 bases between. This CDR3 comprises 16 residues. Of note for this clone: Antigen: not known.

Material for sequencing was PBMCs. The receptor was isolated from a woman younger than 35 in good health and CMV-seropositive. The V and J genes are TRBV5-1 and TRBJ2-2, with D possibly TRBD2 on 6 matching bases. The CDR3 loop is CASRRDLAEYTGELFF. In DNA form, the CDR3 reads TGCGCCAGCAGACGGGATTTAGCGGAGTACACCGGGGAGCTGTTTTTT.